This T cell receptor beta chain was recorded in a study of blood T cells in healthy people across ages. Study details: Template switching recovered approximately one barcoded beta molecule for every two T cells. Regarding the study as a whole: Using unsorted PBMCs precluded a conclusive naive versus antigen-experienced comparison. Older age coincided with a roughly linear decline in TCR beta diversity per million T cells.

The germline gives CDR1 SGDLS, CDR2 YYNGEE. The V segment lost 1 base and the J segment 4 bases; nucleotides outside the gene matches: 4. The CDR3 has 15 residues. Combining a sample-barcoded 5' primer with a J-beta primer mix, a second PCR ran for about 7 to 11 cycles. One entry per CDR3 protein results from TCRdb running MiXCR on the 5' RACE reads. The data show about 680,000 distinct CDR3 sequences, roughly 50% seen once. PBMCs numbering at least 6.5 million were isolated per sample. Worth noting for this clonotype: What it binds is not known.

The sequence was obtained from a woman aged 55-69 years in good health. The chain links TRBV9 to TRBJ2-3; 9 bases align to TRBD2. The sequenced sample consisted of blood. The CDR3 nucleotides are TGTGCCAGCAGCGTATTGGGACTAGCATCAGATACGCAGTATTTT. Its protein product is CASSVLGLASDTQYF.